What follows are 5 T cell receptor beta chains derived from one specimen sequenced in a study of T cell responses to AZD1222 COVID-19 vaccine. Data came from immunoSEQ multiplex PCR; TCRdb stores just in-frame clones and leaves some out. The table has some 91,000 clones, around nine tenths seen once. The input for sequencing was peripheral blood, taken on day 0 of AZD1222 vaccination. The receptor source for this set is an adult in good health.

The V and J genes are TRBV5-1 and TRBJ1-1, with D uncertain. The CDR3 length is 14 residues. The germline V and J ends were trimmed by 3 bases and 1 base, with 10 bases remaining between them. Germline CDR1 and CDR2: SGHRS and YFSETQ. This CDR3 reads CASSSSGENTEAFF. In DNA, the CDR3 is TGCGCCAGCAGCTCGTCTGGGGAGAACACTGAAGCTTTCTTT.

CDR3 DNA: TGTGCCATCAGTGAGCTAGGACGTTTTCCAAGGACTAGCTGGTCCGGGGAGCTGTTTTTT. This sequence encodes CAISELGRFPRTSWSGELFF. The rearrangement joins TRBV10-3 to TRBJ2-2, with 8 bases fitting TRBD2. CDR1 and CDR2 from the germline V gene are ENHRY and SYGVKD. This CDR3 spans 20 amino acids. V lost 2 bases to trimming and J lost 6 bases; unmatched junction nucleotides: 20.

The J gene is TRBJ1-2, the V gene TRBV12-3 or TRBV12-4, with D perhaps TRBD1 (6 bases). The length of the CDR3 is 13 residues. V was shortened by 6 bases and J by 4 bases, with 12 bases between the two germline ends. CDR3 sequence reads: CASSEGVLYGYTF. Written as DNA, the CDR3 is TGTGCCAGCAGCGAGGGGGTGCTCTATGGCTACACCTTC.

This sequence joins TRBV4-3 and TRBJ2-1, with 12 bases fitting TRBD2. This CDR3 has 18 residues. V gave up 1 base and J gave up 7 bases; unmatched junction bases: 11. The V gene's germline CDR1 is LGHNA and CDR2 YSLEER. The CDR3 reads CASSQAPSGGAAGNEQFF. The CDR3, as DNA: TGCGCCAGCAGCCAAGCACCTAGCGGGGGGGCCGCTGGGAATGAGCAGTTCTTC.

This clone is medium-sized. V and J are TRBV6-4 and TRBJ2-3, with 9 nucleotides matching TRBD1. This CDR3 comprises 16 residues. CDR1 and CDR2 from the germline V gene are MRHNA and SNTAGT. Trimming at V came to 6 bases and at J to 1 base, leaving 8 bases not matched to a gene. CDR3 nucleotide sequence: TGTGCCAGCAGCCAACGGACAGGGGACGGCACAGATACGCAGTATTTT. It codes for CASSQRTGDGTDTQYF.